A selection of T cell receptor beta chains follows, all from one sample in a study of T cell repertoires in cytomegalovirus infection. One entry per CDR3 protein results from TCRdb running MiXCR on the reads. The data hold roughly 45,000 distinct CDR3 sequences, with 20% to 25% observed a single time. Their cognate antigens are unknown. The sequences come from CD8+ T cells from cultured PBMCs, collected from culture after CMV antigen stimulation. The receptors here all came from a human donor in good health (CMV status not recorded). Some clones in this sample may be carry-over from other donors' samples. Both conserved end residues are part of each CDR3. A D gene is named only where the DNA matches it firmly. Rows may omit the clone size; those that give it use once, few, many or a size class.

>TRBD2|TRBV5-1|few|TRBJ2-2
CASSLSWTSGSSTGELFF
TGCGCCAGCAGCTTGTCGTGGACTAGCGGGAGTAGCACCGGGGAGCTGTTTTTT
>-|TRBV7-7|-|TRBJ1-4
CASSVSWGPNEKLFF
TGTGCCAGCAGCGTGTCTTGGGGGCCTAATGAAAAACTGTTTTTT
>-|TRBV7-3|few|TRBJ2-1
CASSLGLSSYNEQFF
TGTGCCAGCAGCTTAGGCCTGAGCTCCTACAATGAGCAGTTCTTC
>-|TRBV7-2|-|TRBJ2-7
CASSLPLARGSSYEQYF
TGTGCCAGCAGCTTACCTCTAGCGAGGGGATCCTCCTACGAGCAGTACTTC
>TRBD1|TRBV4-3|-|TRBJ2-1
CASSQRQGSYNEQFF
TGCGCCAGCAGCCAAAGACAGGGTAGCTACAATGAGCAGTTCTTC
>-|TRBV28|-|TRBJ1-1
CASSPPGMNTEAFF
TGTGCCAGCAGTCCCCCGGGCATGAACACTGAAGCTTTCTTT
>-|TRBV5-1|few|TRBJ2-4
CASPETPGEVRTTKNIQYF
TGCGCCAGCCCTGAAACTCCAGGGGAGGTAAGGACGACCAAAAACATTCAGTACTTC
>TRBD2|TRBV12-3/TRBV12-4|many|TRBJ2-1
CASSIGASGRYNEQFF
TGTGCCAGCAGTATTGGGGCTAGCGGGAGATACAATGAGCAGTTCTTC
>TRBD1|TRBV6-2/TRBV6-3|-|TRBJ2-2
CASFLGTGRTGELFF
TGTGCCAGTTTCCTCGGGACAGGAAGAACCGGGGAGCTGTTTTTT
>-|TRBV2|-|TRBJ2-1
CASSEAPEQFF
TGTGCCAGCAGTGAAGCCCCTGAGCAGTTCTTC
>TRBD1|TRBV12-3/TRBV12-4|-|TRBJ1-1
CASRNRGNTEAFF
TGTGCCAGCAGAAACAGGGGGAACACTGAAGCTTTCTTT
>TRBD1|TRBV7-9|few|TRBJ2-5
CASSARDRSWMETQYF
TGTGCCAGCAGTGCTAGGGACAGGTCTTGGATGGAGACCCAGTACTTC
>TRBD2|TRBV4-1|many|TRBJ2-1
CASSQRGTSGSNEQFF
TGCGCCAGCAGCCAGAGAGGGACTAGCGGGAGCAATGAGCAGTTCTTC
>-|TRBV28|-|TRBJ1-1
CASSPALFQGTGNTEAFF
TGTGCCAGCAGTCCCGCTCTCTTTCAGGGCACGGGGAACACTGAAGCTTTCTTT
>TRBD2|TRBV6-1|few|TRBJ2-5
CASSVRLAGVETQYF
TGTGCCAGCAGTGTTCGACTAGCGGGGGTAGAGACCCAGTACTTC
>-|TRBV20-1|few|TRBJ2-6
CSASRGHSGANVLTF
TGCAGTGCTAGCCGAGGGCACTCTGGGGCCAACGTCCTGACTTTC
>TRBD2|TRBV28|few|TRBJ2-1
CASSLFRTSLHEQFF
TGTGCCAGCAGCCTGTTTCGGACTAGCCTACATGAGCAGTTCTTC
>-|TRBV12-3/TRBV12-4|-|TRBJ2-3
CASSPFRRRADTQYF
TGTGCCAGCAGCCCGTTTAGGCGTCGGGCAGATACGCAGTATTTT
>-|TRBV7-6|few|TRBJ2-5
CASGERERETQYF
TGTGCCAGCGGGGAAAGGGAGAGGGAGACCCAGTACTTC
>TRBD1|TRBV7-8|few|TRBJ2-7
CASSQGAGAAYEQYF
TGTGCCAGCAGCCAGGGGGCAGGGGCAGCCTACGAGCAGTACTTC
>TRBD2|TRBV5-5|-|TRBJ2-1
CASNPSGRVEQFF
TGTGCCAGCAACCCTAGCGGGAGAGTTGAGCAGTTCTTC
>-|TRBV2|few|TRBJ2-2
CASSDLGQANTGELFF
TGTGCCAGCAGTGACCTGGGCCAGGCGAACACCGGGGAGCTGTTTTTT
>-|TRBV7-6|once|TRBJ2-1
CASSLDVWDSYNEQFF
TGTGCCAGCAGCTTAGACGTGTGGGACTCCTACAATGAGCAGTTCTTC
>TRBD2|TRBV9|few|TRBJ2-1
CASSLGLAGGPVGEQFF
TGTGCCAGCAGCCTCGGACTAGCGGGGGGGCCGGTCGGTGAGCAGTTCTTC
>TRBD1|TRBV6-1|-|TRBJ2-5
CACSYPHQGDQETQYF
TGTGCCTGCAGTTACCCCCATCAGGGGGACCAAGAGACCCAGTACTTC
>TRBD2|TRBV7-2|many|TRBJ2-3
CASSRLPRAGGGTDTQYF
TGTGCCAGCAGCCGTCTACCTAGAGCGGGGGGGGGCACAGATACGCAGTATTTT
>-|TRBV7-2|-|TRBJ2-7
CASSKDSYEQYF
TGTGCCAGCAGTAAGGACTCTTACGAGCAGTACTTC
>-|TRBV11-3|few|TRBJ2-1
CASSLDSFNEQFF
TGTGCCAGCAGCTTGGACAGCTTCAATGAGCAGTTCTTC
>-|TRBV12-3/TRBV12-4|-|TRBJ2-4
CASSSGLAKNIQYF
TGTGCCAGCAGCTCGGGTCTAGCCAAAAACATTCAGTACTTC
>-|TRBV7-9|few|TRBJ1-1
CASRKENTEAFF
TGTGCCAGCAGGAAGGAGAACACTGAAGCTTTCTTT
>-|TRBV27|-|TRBJ1-5
CASRYRSNQPQHF
TGTGCCAGCAGGTACAGGTCCAATCAGCCCCAGCATTTT
>-|TRBV6-1|-|TRBJ1-5
CASSEALRGGGFPQPQHF
TGTGCCAGCAGTGAAGCGCTTCGGGGAGGGGGTTTTCCTCAGCCCCAGCATTTT
>-|TRBV7-2|-|TRBJ2-3
CASSLEGGPLSPRVTQYF
TGTGCCAGCAGCTTAGAGGGCGGACCCTTATCGCCTAGGGTGACGCAGTATTTT
>TRBD1|TRBV6-1|many|TRBJ1-1
CASSSGGTEAFF
TGTGCCAGCAGCTCAGGGGGCACTGAAGCTTTCTTT
>-|TRBV27|few|TRBJ2-1
CASGFLFEQFF
TGTGCCAGCGGATTCTTGTTTGAGCAGTTCTTC
>TRBD1|TRBV11-1|-|TRBJ1-1
CASSLARTGVWENTEAFF
TGTGCCAGCAGCTTAGCGAGGACAGGGGTTTGGGAGAACACTGAAGCTTTCTTT
>-|TRBV6-2/TRBV6-3|-|TRBJ2-4
CASSPRTLGQNIQYF
TGTGCCAGCAGTCCAAGGACGCTGGGTCAAAACATTCAGTACTTC
>-|TRBV7-8|few|TRBJ2-3
CASSLALMGVTDTQYF
TGTGCCAGCAGCTTAGCGCTGATGGGGGTCACAGATACGCAGTATTTT
>-|TRBV5-6|few|TRBJ1-1
CASSPWGNTEAFF
TGTGCCAGCAGCCCGTGGGGGAACACTGAAGCTTTCTTT
>TRBD1|TRBV28|many|TRBJ1-1
CASSFAAGGAEAFF
TGTGCCAGCAGTTTTGCGGCAGGGGGGGCTGAAGCTTTCTTT
>-|TRBV11-2|many|TRBJ2-7
CASSLVGRDEQYF
TGTGCCAGCAGCTTAGTGGGACGTGACGAGCAGTACTTC
>TRBD1|TRBV7-8|few|TRBJ2-3
CASSIPGTGKVTKRQYF
TGTGCCAGCAGCATCCCGGGGACAGGGAAGGTAACGAAACGACAGTATTTT
>TRBD1|TRBV9|few|TRBJ1-1
CASSPSTGKNTEAFF
TGTGCCAGCAGCCCCTCGACAGGGAAGAACACTGAAGCTTTCTTT
>TRBD2|TRBV28|many|TRBJ2-1
CASSFEAGAGYNEQFF
TGTGCCAGCAGTTTCGAGGCGGGAGCCGGTTACAATGAGCAGTTCTTC
>TRBD1|TRBV7-2|few|TRBJ1-5
CASSLGTGLDQPQHF
TGTGCCAGCAGCCTAGGGACAGGCCTTGATCAGCCCCAGCATTTT
>-|TRBV7-6|-|TRBJ2-2
CASSSPGGTYTGELFF
TGTGCCAGCAGCTCGCCTGGGGGGACTTACACCGGGGAGCTGTTTTTT
>TRBD1|TRBV7-2|-|TRBJ2-7
CASSSVFSGQGIYEQYF
TGTGCCAGCAGCTCAGTTTTTTCGGGACAGGGTATCTACGAGCAGTACTTC
>TRBD2|TRBV20-1|many|TRBJ2-7
CSASKGSGRLSGEQYF
TGCAGTGCTTCAAAGGGTAGCGGGAGATTGTCTGGCGAGCAGTACTTC
>-|TRBV6-2/TRBV6-3|-|TRBJ2-5
CASSRQTFSGETQYF
TGTGCCAGCAGCCGTCAGACGTTTAGCGGAGAGACCCAGTACTTC
>-|TRBV5-1|few|TRBJ1-1
CASSLGTENTEAFF
TGCGCCAGCAGCTTGGGAACAGAGAACACTGAAGCTTTCTTT
>-|TRBV12-3/TRBV12-4|few|TRBJ1-1
CASSQTTGFRTEAFF
TGTGCCAGCAGTCAGACTACAGGGTTCAGGACTGAAGCTTTCTTT
>-|TRBV7-9|-|TRBJ1-4
CASSITTGGRNEKLFF
TGTGCCAGCAGTATCACAACAGGAGGGCGGAATGAAAAACTGTTTTTT
>-|TRBV27|many|TRBJ2-7
CASSLLGRHYEQYF
TGTGCCAGCAGTTTGTTAGGACGCCACTACGAGCAGTACTTC
>TRBD1|TRBV7-9|-|TRBJ1-4
CASSPSDRGNEKLFF
TGTGCCAGCAGCCCCAGCGACAGGGGTAATGAAAAACTGTTTTTT
>-|TRBV6-1|-|TRBJ2-5
CASTEEGKMRETQYF
TGTGCCAGCACTGAGGAGGGAAAAATGCGAGAGACCCAGTACTTC
>-|TRBV6-2/TRBV6-3|-|TRBJ2-7
CASRHGQKWDF
TGTGCCAGCAGGCACGGACAGAAATGGGACTTC
>TRBD2|TRBV6-1|-|TRBJ2-7
CASSEASGDYEQYF
TGTGCCAGCAGTGAGGCTAGCGGAGACTACGAGCAGTACTTC